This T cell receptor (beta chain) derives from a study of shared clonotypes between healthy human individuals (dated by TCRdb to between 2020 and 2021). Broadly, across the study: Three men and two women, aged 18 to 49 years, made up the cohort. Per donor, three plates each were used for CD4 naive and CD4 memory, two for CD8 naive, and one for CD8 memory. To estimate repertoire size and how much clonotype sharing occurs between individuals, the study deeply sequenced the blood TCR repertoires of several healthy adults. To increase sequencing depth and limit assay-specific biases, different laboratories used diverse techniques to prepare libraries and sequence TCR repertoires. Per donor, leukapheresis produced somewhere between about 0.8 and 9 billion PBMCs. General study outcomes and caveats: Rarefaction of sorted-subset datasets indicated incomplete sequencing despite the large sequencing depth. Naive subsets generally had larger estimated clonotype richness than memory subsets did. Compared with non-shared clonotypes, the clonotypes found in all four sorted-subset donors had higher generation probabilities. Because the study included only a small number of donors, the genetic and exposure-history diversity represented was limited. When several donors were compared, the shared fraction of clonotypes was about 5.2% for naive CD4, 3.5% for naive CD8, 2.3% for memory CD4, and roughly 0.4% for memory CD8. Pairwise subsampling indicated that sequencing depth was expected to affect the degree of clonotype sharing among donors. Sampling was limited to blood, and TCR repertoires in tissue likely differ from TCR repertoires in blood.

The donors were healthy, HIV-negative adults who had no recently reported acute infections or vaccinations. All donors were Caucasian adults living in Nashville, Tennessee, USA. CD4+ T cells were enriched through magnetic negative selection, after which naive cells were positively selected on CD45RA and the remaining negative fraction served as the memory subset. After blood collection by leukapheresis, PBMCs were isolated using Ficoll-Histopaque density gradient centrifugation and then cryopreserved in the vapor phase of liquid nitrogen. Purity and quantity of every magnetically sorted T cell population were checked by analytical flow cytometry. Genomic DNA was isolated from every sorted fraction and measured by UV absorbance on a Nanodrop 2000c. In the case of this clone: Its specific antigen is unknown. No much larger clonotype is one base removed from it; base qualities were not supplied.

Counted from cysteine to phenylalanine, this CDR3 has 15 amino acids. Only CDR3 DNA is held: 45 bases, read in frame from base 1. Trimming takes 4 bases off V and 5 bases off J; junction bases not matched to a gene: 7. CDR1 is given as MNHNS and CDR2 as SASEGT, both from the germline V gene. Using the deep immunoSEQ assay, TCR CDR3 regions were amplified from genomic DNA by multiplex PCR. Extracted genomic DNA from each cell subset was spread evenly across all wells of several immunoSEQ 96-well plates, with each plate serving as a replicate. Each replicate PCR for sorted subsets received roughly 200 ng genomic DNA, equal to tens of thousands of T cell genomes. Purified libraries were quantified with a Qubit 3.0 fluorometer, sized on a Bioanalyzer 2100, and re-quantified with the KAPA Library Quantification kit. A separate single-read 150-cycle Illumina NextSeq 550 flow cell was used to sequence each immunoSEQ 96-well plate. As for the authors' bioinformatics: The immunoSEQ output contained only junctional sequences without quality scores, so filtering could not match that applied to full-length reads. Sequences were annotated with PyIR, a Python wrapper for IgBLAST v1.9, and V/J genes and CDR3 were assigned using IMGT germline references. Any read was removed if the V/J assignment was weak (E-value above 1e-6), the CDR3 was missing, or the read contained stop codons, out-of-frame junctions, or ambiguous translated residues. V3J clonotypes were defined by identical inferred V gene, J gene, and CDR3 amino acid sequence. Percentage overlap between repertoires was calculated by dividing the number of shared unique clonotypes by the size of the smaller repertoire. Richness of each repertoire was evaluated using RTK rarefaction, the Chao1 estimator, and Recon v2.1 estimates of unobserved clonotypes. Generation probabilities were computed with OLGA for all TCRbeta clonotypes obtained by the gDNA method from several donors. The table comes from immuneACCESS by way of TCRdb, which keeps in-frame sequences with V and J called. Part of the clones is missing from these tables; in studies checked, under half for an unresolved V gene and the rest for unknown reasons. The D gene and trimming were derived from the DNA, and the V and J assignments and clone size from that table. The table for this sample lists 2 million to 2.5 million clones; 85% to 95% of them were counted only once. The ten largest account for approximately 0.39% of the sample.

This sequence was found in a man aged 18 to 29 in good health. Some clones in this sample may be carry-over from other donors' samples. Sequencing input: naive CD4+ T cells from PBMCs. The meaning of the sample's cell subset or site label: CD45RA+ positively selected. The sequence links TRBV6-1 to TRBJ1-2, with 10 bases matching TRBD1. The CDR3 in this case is CASSGPGQGIYGYTF. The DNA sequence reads TGTGCCAGCAGTGGACCGGGACAGGGGATTTATGGCTACACCTTC.